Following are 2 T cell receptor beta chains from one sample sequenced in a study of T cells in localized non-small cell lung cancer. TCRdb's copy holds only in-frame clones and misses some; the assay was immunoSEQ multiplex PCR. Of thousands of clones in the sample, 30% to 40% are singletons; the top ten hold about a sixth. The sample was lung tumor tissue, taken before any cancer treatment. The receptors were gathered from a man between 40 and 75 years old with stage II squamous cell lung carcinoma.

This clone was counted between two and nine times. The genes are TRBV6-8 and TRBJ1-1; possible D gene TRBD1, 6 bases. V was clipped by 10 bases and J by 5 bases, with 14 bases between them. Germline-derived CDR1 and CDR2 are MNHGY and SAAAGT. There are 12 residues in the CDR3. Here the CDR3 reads CAISQGRTEAFF. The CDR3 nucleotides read TGTGCCATCAGCCAGGGGCGGACTGAAGCTTTCTTT.

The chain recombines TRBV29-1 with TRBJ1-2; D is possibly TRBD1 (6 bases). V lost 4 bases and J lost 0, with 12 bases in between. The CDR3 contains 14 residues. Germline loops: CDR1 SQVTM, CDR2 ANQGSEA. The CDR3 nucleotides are TGCAGCGTTGCCAACAGGGACGCTAACTATGGCTACACCTTC. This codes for CSVANRDANYGYTF.